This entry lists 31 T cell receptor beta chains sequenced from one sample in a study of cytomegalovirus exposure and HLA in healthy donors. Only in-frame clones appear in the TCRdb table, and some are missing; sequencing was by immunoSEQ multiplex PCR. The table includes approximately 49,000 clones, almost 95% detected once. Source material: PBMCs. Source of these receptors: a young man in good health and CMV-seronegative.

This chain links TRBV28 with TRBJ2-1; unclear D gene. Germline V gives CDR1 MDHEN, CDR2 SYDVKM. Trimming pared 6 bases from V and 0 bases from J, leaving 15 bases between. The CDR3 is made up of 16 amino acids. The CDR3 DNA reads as TGTGCCAGCAGGACCGCAGGTCCAAGCTCCTACAATGAGCAGTTCTTC. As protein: CASRTAGPSSYNEQFF.

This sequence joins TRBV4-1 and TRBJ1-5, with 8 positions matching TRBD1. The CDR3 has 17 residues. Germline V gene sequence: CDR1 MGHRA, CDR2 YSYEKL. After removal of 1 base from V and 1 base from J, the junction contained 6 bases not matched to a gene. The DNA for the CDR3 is TGCGCCAGCAGCCAAGTTGGTCAGGGGGCAAGCAATCAGCCCCAGCATTTT. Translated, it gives CASSQVGQGASNQPQHF.

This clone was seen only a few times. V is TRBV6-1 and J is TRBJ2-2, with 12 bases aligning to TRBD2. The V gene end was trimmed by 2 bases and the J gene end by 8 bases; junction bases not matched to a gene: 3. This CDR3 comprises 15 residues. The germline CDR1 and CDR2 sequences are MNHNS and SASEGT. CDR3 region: CASSELAGGRGELFF. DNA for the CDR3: TGTGCCAGCAGTGAACTAGCGGGAGGGCGGGGGGAGCTGTTTTTT.

CDR3 protein: CATKPSGWNTEAFF. The CDR3 nucleotides are TGTGCCACGAAACCATCGGGGTGGAACACTGAAGCTTTCTTT. The chain joins TRBV19 to TRBJ1-1; no clear D gene. Between the trimmed V and J ends, which lost 10 bases and 1 base, there was a span of 16 bases. CDR3 length: 14 amino acids. Per the germline V gene, CDR1 is LNHDA and CDR2 is SQIVND (reference sequence).

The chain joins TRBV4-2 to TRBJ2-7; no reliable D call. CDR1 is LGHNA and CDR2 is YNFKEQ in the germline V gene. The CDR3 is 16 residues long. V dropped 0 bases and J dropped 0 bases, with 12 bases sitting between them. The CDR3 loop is CASSQEGGVTSYEQYF. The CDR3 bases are TGTGCCAGCAGCCAAGAAGGCGGCGTGACCTCCTACGAGCAGTACTTC.

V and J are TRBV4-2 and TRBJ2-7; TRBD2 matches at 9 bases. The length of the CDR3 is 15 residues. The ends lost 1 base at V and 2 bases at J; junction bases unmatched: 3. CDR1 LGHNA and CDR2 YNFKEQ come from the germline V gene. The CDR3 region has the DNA TGTGCCAGCAGCCAAGGACTAGCGGAGCCCTACGAGCAGTACTTC. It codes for CASSQGLAEPYEQYF.

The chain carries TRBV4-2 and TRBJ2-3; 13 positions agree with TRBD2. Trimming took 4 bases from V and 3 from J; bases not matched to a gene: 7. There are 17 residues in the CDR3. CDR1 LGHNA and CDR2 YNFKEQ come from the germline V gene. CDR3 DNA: TGTGCCAGCAGCCCATGGACTAGCGGGAGTACGACAGATACGCAGTATTTT. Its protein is CASSPWTSGSTTDTQYF.

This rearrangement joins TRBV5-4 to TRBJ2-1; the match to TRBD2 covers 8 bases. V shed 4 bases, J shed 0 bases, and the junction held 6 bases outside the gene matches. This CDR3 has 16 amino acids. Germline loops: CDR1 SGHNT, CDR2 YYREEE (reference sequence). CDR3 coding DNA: TGTGCCAGCAGCCCCATCCGGGGGGGCTCCTACAATGAGCAGTTCTTC. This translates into CASSPIRGGSYNEQFF.

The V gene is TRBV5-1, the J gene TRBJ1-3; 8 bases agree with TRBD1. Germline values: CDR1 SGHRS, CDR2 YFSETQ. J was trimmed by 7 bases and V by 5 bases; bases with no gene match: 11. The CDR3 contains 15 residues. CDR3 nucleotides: TGCGCCAGCAGGCCCCCAGGGACAGGTTGGAACACCATATATTTT. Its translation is CASRPPGTGWNTIYF.

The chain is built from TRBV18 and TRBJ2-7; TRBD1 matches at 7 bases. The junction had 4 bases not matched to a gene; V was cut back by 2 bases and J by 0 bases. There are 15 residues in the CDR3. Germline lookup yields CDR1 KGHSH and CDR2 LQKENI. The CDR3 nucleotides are TGTGCCAGCTCACCAGGACAGGCCTCCTCCTACGAGCAGTACTTC. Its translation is CASSPGQASSYEQYF.

The CDR3 nucleotides read TGTGCCAGCAGCTTAAATCGTATTAGCAGAGCAGAAGGCTACACCTTC. This translates into CASSLNRISRAEGYTF. The J gene is TRBJ1-2, the V gene TRBV7-3, with unresolved D. V was clipped by 1 base and J by 8 bases, with 20 bases between them. The CDR3 runs 16 residues. CDR1 and CDR2 (germline): SGHTA, FQGTGA.

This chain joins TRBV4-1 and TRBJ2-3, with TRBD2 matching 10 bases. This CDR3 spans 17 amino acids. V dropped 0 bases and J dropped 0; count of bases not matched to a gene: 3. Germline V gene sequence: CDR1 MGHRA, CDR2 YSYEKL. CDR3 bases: TGCGCCAGCAGCCAAGAGCTTAGCGGGAGGAGCACAGATACGCAGTATTTT. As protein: CASSQELSGRSTDTQYF.

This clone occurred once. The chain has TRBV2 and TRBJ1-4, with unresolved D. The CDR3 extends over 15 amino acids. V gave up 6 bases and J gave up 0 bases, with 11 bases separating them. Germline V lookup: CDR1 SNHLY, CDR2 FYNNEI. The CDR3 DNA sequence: TGTGCCAGCAGGGACTACAGCGCAACTAATGAAAAACTGTTTTTT. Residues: CASRDYSATNEKLFF.

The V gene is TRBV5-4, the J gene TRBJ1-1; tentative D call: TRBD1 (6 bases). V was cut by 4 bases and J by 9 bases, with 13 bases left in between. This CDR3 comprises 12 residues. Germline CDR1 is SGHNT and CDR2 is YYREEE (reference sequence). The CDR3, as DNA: TGTGCCAGCAGCCCGGAGACAGGCAAAGCTTTCTTT. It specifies CASSPETGKAFF.

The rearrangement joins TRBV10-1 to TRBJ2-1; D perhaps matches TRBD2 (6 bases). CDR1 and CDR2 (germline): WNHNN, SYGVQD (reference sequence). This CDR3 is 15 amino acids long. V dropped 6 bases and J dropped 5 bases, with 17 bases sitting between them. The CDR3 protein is CASSGWRGGNNEQFF. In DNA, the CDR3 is TGCGCCAGCAGCGGGTGGAGGGGCGGTAACAATGAGCAGTTCTTC.

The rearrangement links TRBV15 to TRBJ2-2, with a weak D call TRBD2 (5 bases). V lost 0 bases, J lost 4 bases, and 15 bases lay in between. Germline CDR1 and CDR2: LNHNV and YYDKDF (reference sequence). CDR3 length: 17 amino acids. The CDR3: CATSRERRRSGTGELFF. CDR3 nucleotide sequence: TGTGCCACCAGCAGAGAGCGAAGGAGGAGCGGCACCGGGGAGCTGTTTTTT.

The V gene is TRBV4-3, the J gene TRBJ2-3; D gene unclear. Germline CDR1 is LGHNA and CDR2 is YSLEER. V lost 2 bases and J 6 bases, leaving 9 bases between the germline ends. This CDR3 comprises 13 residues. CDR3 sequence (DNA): TGCGCCAGCAGCCAAAGGCCCGGGGATACGCAGTATTTT. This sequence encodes CASSQRPGDTQYF.

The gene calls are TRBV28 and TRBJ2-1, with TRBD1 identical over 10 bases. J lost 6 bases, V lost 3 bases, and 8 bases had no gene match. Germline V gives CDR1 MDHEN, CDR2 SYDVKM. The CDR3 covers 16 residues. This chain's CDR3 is CASSFPRDRGINEQFF. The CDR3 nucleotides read TGTGCCAGCAGTTTTCCCCGGGACAGGGGAATCAATGAGCAGTTCTTC.

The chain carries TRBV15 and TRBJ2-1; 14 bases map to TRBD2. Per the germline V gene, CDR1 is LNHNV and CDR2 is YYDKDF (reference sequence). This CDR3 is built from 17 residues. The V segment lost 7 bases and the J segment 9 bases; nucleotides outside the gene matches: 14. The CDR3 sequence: CATIKRVGTSGSGEQFF. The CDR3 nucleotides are TGTGCCACCATCAAGAGAGTGGGGACTAGCGGGAGTGGTGAGCAGTTCTTC.

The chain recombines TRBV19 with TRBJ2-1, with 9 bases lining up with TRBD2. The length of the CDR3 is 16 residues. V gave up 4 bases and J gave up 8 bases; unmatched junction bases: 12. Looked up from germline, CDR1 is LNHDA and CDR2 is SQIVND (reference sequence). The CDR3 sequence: CASSTAGFGGGDEQFF. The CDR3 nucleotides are TGTGCCAGTAGTACTGCAGGGTTTGGCGGGGGGGATGAGCAGTTCTTC.

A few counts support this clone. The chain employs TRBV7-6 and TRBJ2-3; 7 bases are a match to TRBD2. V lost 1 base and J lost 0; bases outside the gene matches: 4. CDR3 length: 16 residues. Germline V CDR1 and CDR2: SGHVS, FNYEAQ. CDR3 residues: CASSLVAGASTDTQYF. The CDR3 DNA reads TGTGCCAGCAGCTTAGTGGCGGGAGCCAGCACAGATACGCAGTATTTT. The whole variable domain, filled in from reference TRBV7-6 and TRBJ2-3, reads GAGVSQSPRYKVTKRGQDVALRCDPISGHVSLYWYRQALGQGPEFLTYFNYEAQQDKSGLPNDRFSAERPEGSISTLTIQRTEQRDSAMYRCASSLVAGASTDTQYFGPGTRLTVL.

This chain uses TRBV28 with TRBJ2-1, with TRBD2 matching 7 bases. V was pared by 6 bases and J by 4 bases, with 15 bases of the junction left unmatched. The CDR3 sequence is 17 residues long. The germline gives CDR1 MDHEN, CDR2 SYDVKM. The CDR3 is CASRGWGTSASYNEQFF. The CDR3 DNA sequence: TGTGCCAGCAGGGGATGGGGTACTAGCGCCTCTTACAATGAGCAGTTCTTC.

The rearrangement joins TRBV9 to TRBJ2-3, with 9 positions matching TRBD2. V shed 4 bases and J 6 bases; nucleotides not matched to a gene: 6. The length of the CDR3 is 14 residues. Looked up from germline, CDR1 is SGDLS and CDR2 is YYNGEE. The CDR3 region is CASSLSGSLDTQYF. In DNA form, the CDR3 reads TGTGCCAGCAGCCTTAGCGGGAGTCTTGATACGCAGTATTTT.

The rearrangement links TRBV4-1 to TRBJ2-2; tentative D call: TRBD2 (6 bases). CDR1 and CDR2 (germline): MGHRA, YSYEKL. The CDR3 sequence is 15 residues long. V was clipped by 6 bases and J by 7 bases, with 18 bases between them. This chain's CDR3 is CASRDLGGAGGELFF. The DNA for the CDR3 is TGCGCCAGCAGGGATTTAGGAGGGGCTGGCGGGGAGCTGTTTTTT.

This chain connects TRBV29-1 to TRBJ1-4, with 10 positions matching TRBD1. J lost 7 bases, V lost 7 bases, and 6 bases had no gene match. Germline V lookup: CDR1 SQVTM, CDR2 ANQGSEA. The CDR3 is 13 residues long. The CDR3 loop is CSAETGGREKLFF. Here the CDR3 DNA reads TGCAGCGCCGAGACAGGGGGCCGTGAAAAACTGTTTTTT.

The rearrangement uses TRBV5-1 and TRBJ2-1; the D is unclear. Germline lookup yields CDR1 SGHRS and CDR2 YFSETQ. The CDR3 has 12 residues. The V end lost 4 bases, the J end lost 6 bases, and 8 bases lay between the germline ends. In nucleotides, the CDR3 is TGCGCCAGCAGCCGTACAAGCAATGAGCAGTTCTTC. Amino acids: CASSRTSNEQFF. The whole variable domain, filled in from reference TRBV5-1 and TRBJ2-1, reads KAGVTQTPRYLIKTRGQQVTLSCSPISGHRSVSWYQQTPGQGLQFLFEYFSETQRNKGNFPGRFSGRQFSNSRSEMNVSTLELGDSALYLCASSRTSNEQFFGPGTRLTVL.

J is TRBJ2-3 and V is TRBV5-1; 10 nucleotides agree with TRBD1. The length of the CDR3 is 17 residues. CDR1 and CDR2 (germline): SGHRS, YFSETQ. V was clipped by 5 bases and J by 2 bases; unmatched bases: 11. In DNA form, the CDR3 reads TGCGCCAGCAGGTCTCTTCCGGGACAGGGGTTCACAGATACGCAGTATTTT. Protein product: CASRSLPGQGFTDTQYF.

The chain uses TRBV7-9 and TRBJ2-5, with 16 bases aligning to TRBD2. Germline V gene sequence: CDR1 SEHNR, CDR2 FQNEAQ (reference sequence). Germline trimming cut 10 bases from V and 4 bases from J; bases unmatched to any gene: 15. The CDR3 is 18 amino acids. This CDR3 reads CAIPTSGTSGRAGETQYF. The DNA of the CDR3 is TGTGCCATTCCCACCTCCGGGACTAGCGGGAGGGCGGGAGAGACCCAGTACTTC.

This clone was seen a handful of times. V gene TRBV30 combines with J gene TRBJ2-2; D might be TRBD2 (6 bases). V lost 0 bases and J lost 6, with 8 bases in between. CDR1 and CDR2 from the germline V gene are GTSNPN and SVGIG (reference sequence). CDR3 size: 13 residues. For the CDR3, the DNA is TGTGCCTGGAGTGTATCGGGAGCCGGGGAGCTGTTTTTT. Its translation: CAWSVSGAGELFF.

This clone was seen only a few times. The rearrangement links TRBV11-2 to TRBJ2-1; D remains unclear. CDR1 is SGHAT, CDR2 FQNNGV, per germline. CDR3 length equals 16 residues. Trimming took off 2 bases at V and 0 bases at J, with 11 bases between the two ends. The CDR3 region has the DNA TGTGCCAGCAGCTTAAGAGGTATTAGCTCCTACAATGAGCAGTTCTTC. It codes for CASSLRGISSYNEQFF.

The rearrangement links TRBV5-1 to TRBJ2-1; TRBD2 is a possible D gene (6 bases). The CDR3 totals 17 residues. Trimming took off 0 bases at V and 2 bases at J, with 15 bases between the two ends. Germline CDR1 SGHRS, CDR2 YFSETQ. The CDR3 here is CASSLGVGGIAYNEQFF. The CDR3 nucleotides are TGCGCCAGCAGCTTGGGGGTGGGCGGGATCGCCTACAATGAGCAGTTCTTC.